This T cell receptor beta chain was sequenced during a study of blood T cell repertoires in COVID-19. In the study overall: The origin of the acute and convalescent COVID-19 samples was the United States, Italy and Spain. In each case, the material was cDNA or gDNA derived from T cells, B-cell-depleted T cells, or PBMCs.

This clone was found a few times. The method was immunoSEQ multiplex PCR; TCRdb's version includes in-frame clones alone and lacks a portion of them. The sample records 150,000 to 200,000 clones, roughly 80% being singletons. V shed 4 bases and J 1 base; nucleotides not matched to a gene: 5. The V gene's germline CDR1 is LGHNA and CDR2 YSLEER. The CDR3 loop spans 15 amino acids. The TCR comes from a man aged 55 to 70 with acute or convalescent COVID-19. The sample consisted of peripheral blood. The chain uses TRBV4-3 and TRBJ2-7; 9 bases are a match to TRBD1. The CDR3 nucleotides read TGCGCCAGCAGCCCGGACAGGGGAGCGTCCTACGAGCAGTACTTC. Residues: CASSPDRGASYEQYF.